These T cell receptor beta chains were read from a single sample in a study of Ad26.COV2.S vaccination and SARS-CoV-2 variants. Profiled with immunoSEQ multiplex PCR; TCRdb holds only in-frame clones, not every one. The data hold 300,000 to 400,000 clones, with around four fifths observed a single time. The material sequenced was peripheral blood, taken in a trial of Ad26.COV2.S vaccine versus placebo. The source is a person aged 18-65 years who received the Ad26.COV2.S COVID-19 vaccine or a placebo. CDR3s include the opening cysteine and the closing phenylalanine or tryptophan. A D gene is named only where the DNA matches it firmly. For some rows the clone size is stated as once, few or many, or as a class when expanded; others skip it.

d_gene	abundance	v_gene	j_gene	CDR3nt	CDR3aa
-	-	TRBV9	TRBJ1-3	TGTGCCAGCAGCGTAGGGGTCTCTGGAAACACCATATATTTT	CASSVGVSGNTIYF
-	-	TRBV9	TRBJ2-7	TGTGCCAGCAGCGCCGCAGATGGGCGCAGGAGCTCCTACGAGCAGTACTTC	CASSAADGRRSSYEQYF
-	-	TRBV6-6	TRBJ2-5	TGTGCCAGCACCTACGGGGGGACCCAGTACTTC	CASTYGGTQYF
-	few	TRBV10-1	TRBJ1-1	TGCGCCAGCAGTGAGGACAGCACTGAAGCTTTCTTT	CASSEDSTEAFF
TRBD2	-	TRBV5-4	TRBJ2-7	TGTGCCAGCAGCTTGAATACGGGGGGGGTTTACGAGCAGTACTTC	CASSLNTGGVYEQYF
-	-	TRBV28	TRBJ2-2	TGTGCCAGCAGTCAGGGGTCAATCACCGGGGAGCTGTTTTTT	CASSQGSITGELFF
-	-	TRBV7-2	TRBJ2-7	TGTGCCAGCAGCGTCCGACAGGAATCCTACGAGCAGTACTTC	CASSVRQESYEQYF
-	-	TRBV5-1	TRBJ2-2	TGCGCCAGCAGCTTGATGGGCGGGATAGGCAGGGAGCTGTTTTTT	CASSLMGGIGRELFF
-	-	TRBV5-1	TRBJ2-1	TGCGCCAGCAGCCCAAACGTCCCGCGGTCGGAGTTCTTC	CASSPNVPRSEFF
TRBD1	-	TRBV29-1	TRBJ1-1	TGCAGCGGCACCAGACAGGGACTAAGCACTGAAGCTTTCTTT	CSGTRQGLSTEAFF
-	-	TRBV6-5	TRBJ1-1	TGTGCCAGCAGTCTACAGGGTGGGACTGAAGCTTTCTTT	CASSLQGGTEAFF
-	-	TRBV11-2	TRBJ2-2	TGTGCCAGCAGCTTAGATAGGTTGACCGGGGAGCTGTTTTTT	CASSLDRLTGELFF
-	-	TRBV7-2	TRBJ1-4	TGTGCCAGCAGCGTCGACAGAGAAGGAACTAATGAAAAACTGTTTTTT	CASSVDREGTNEKLFF
-	-	TRBV3-1/TRBV3-2	TRBJ2-2	TGTGCCAGCAGCCGAGCCGGGCCGAGGAGCGGGGAGCTGTTTTTT	CASSRAGPRSGELFF
-	-	TRBV28	TRBJ2-1	TGTGCCAGCAGTTCTGCGGCGGGACATGAGCAGTTCTTC	CASSSAAGHEQFF
-	-	TRBV6-2/TRBV6-3	TRBJ2-6	TGTGCCAGCAGTTACTCTACCGGCAGCCCTGGGGCCAACGTCCTGACTTTC	CASSYSTGSPGANVLTF
-	-	TRBV7-3	TRBJ2-1	TGTGCCAGCAGCTCGGGAGTAGAGCAGTTCTTC	CASSSGVEQFF
-	-	TRBV12-2	TRBJ1-4	TGTGCAAGTCGCCGCGGAGGAACTAATGAAAAACTGTTTTTT	CASRRGGTNEKLFF
-	-	TRBV28	TRBJ1-2	TGTGCCAGCAGTTTACCACTCACCTTC	CASSLPLTF
TRBD1	-	TRBV19	TRBJ1-5	TGTGCCAGTAGTATCTACACAGGGGATAGCAATCAGCCCCAGCATTTT	CASSIYTGDSNQPQHF
TRBD2	-	TRBV9	TRBJ2-7	TGTGCCAGCAGCCCCACTAGCGGGGGATACGAGCAGTACTTC	CASSPTSGGYEQYF
-	-	TRBV27	TRBJ2-1	TGTGCCAGCAGTTTATACAGCCGCTTCGAGACGCAGTTCTTC	CASSLYSRFETQFF
-	few	TRBV11-3	TRBJ1-5	TGTGCCAGCAGCCCAGACAGGAATCAGCCCCAGCATTTT	CASSPDRNQPQHF
-	-	TRBV7-9	TRBJ1-1	TGTGCCAGCAGCTTAGCTCAGCTGGTGAACACTGAAGCTTTCTTT	CASSLAQLVNTEAFF
-	-	TRBV6-4	TRBJ1-1	TGTGCCAGCAGTGTGAGGGTGAACACTGAAGCTTTCTTT	CASSVRVNTEAFF
TRBD1	-	TRBV6-5	TRBJ1-5	TGTGCCAGCAGGCCCGGACAGGGAGAGAATCAGCCCCAGCATTTT	CASRPGQGENQPQHF
TRBD1	-	TRBV3-1/TRBV3-2	TRBJ2-2	TGTGCCAGCGGCCACACCAGTCGGACAGGGAACACCGGGGAGCTGTTTTTT	CASGHTSRTGNTGELFF
TRBD1	-	TRBV7-2	TRBJ2-5	TGTGCCAGCAGCCTCAGACAGGGGATGGGGACCCAGTACTTC	CASSLRQGMGTQYF
-	-	TRBV2	TRBJ1-5	TGTGCCAGCAGTGACGTGGTGCATAGCAATCAGCCCCAGCATTTT	CASSDVVHSNQPQHF
-	-	TRBV18	TRBJ1-3	TGTGCCAGCTCACCCGTTGGTGCGACCGGAAACACCATATATTTT	CASSPVGATGNTIYF
-	-	TRBV11-2	TRBJ2-2	TGTGCCAGCAGCTTAGATAGGGTGAGCGGGGAGCTGTTTTTT	CASSLDRVSGELFF
-	-	TRBV14	TRBJ1-1	TGTGCCAGCAGCCAAGTCCTCCTCCGGGACATCCGAGGGGCTGAAGCTTTCTTT	CASSQVLLRDIRGAEAFF
-	-	TRBV14	TRBJ2-7	TGTGCCAGCAGCCAACTCTACGGGACTGACTACGAGCAGTACTTC	CASSQLYGTDYEQYF
-	-	TRBV2	TRBJ2-5	TGTGCCAGCAGTGTAGGGGGGCGCCAAGAGACCCAGTACTTC	CASSVGGRQETQYF
-	-	TRBV29-1	TRBJ1-6	TGCAGCGCTAGAGGCTCCTATAATTCACCCCTCCACTTT	CSARGSYNSPLHF
TRBD2	-	TRBV18	TRBJ2-5	TGTGCCAGCTCACGTAGGGGGACTAGCGGACCTCAAGAGACCCAGTACTTC	CASSRRGTSGPQETQYF
-	-	TRBV5-5	TRBJ2-3	TGTGCCAGCAGCTTCCGGTTGGGCACAGATACGCAGTATTTT	CASSFRLGTDTQYF
TRBD1	-	TRBV18	TRBJ1-1	TGTGCCAGCTCACCATCCGCCGTGACAGGGGATGGGGAAGCTTTCTTT	CASSPSAVTGDGEAFF
-	-	TRBV4-2	TRBJ1-1	TGTGCCAGCAGCCAAAGGGGAGGGGGGGTAGGCGACACTGAAGCTTTCTTT	CASSQRGGGVGDTEAFF
-	-	TRBV19	TRBJ2-2	TGTGCCAGTAGTATCCGCAGGGGGAACACCGGGGAGCTGTTTTTT	CASSIRRGNTGELFF
-	once	TRBV9	TRBJ2-3	TGTGCCAGCAGCGTACGGGGAACAGATACGCAGTATTTT	CASSVRGTDTQYF
-	-	TRBV5-1	TRBJ2-3	TGCGCCAGCAGCTCTAATGACCCCACAGATACGCAGTATTTT	CASSSNDPTDTQYF
TRBD1	once	TRBV10-3	TRBJ1-2	TGTGCCATCAGTGAGGGGGACAGGGGGTCCTATGGCTACACCTTC	CAISEGDRGSYGYTF
TRBD1	-	TRBV19	TRBJ1-5	TGTGCCAGTACACAGGGGAATCAGCCCCAGCATTTT	CASTQGNQPQHF
-	-	TRBV7-3	TRBJ2-2	TGTGCCAGCAGCTCTTCGGGGGAGCTGTTTTTT	CASSSSGELFF
-	-	TRBV20-1	TRBJ2-3	TGCAGTGCTAGGGGGCCAGATACGCAGTATTTT	CSARGPDTQYF
-	-	TRBV28	TRBJ1-2	TGTGCCAGCAGTTTAAGAAATCCTGTAGGATATGGCTACACCTTC	CASSLRNPVGYGYTF
TRBD1	-	TRBV27	TRBJ1-3	TGTGCCAGCAGTTTAGACAGGGACGGAAACACCATATATTTT	CASSLDRDGNTIYF
TRBD2	-	TRBV3-1/TRBV3-2	TRBJ2-1	TGTGCCAGCAGCTTAGGACTAGTGGGGAGCTCCTACAATGAGCAGTTCTTC	CASSLGLVGSSYNEQFF
-	-	TRBV5-5	TRBJ2-7	TGTGCCAGCAGCTCGACGGGGACGGGACTCTACGAGCAGTACTTC	CASSSTGTGLYEQYF
TRBD1	-	TRBV5-1	TRBJ2-6	TGCGCCAGCAGCCAGACAGGGGGATCTGGTGGGGCCAACGTCCTGACTTTC	CASSQTGGSGGANVLTF
-	-	TRBV5-6	TRBJ2-6	TGTGCCAGCAGCCTTGGGGTCTCCTCTGGGGCCAACGTCCTGACTTTC	CASSLGVSSGANVLTF
TRBD1	-	TRBV4-1	TRBJ2-7	TGCGCCAGCAGCCCATTTCCGGGACAGGGGGCGACGATTAACGAGCAGTACTTC	CASSPFPGQGATINEQYF
-	-	TRBV28	TRBJ1-2	TGTGCCAGCAGTCCGGGAGGGGCGACTTGGGGGGCGGATGGCTACACCTTC	CASSPGGATWGADGYTF
-	few	TRBV18	TRBJ2-2	TGTGCCAGCTCACCACGACAAGGGACCGGGGAGCTGTTTTTT	CASSPRQGTGELFF
-	-	TRBV15	TRBJ1-1	TGTGCCACCAGCAGAGGAAAAGGCACTGAAGCTTTCTTT	CATSRGKGTEAFF
-	once	TRBV20-1	TRBJ2-7	TGCAGTGCCGTTAACTACGAGCAGTACTTC	CSAVNYEQYF
TRBD1	-	TRBV19	TRBJ2-1	TGTGCCAGTTGCCCCCGGAGGACAGGTGGTAGCAATGAGCAGTTCTTC	CASCPRRTGGSNEQFF